These 20 T cell receptor beta chains originate from one sample sequenced in a study of control samples from healthy donors and cancer patients. Sequenced by immunoSEQ multiplex PCR; TCRdb stores in-frame clones only, minus some. The sample records approximately 170,000 clones, just over 90% being singletons. Sequenced input: blood. The receptors here all came from a woman aged 55-69 years in good health.

The chain uses TRBV5-1 and TRBJ1-2; 7 nucleotides line up with TRBD1. Germline assignment: CDR1 SGHRS and CDR2 YFSETQ. V dropped 7 bases and J dropped 6; count of bases not matched to a gene: 9. CDR3 length: 13 amino acids. In DNA form, the CDR3 reads TGCGCCAGCCAAAAGACAGGGTTGGATGGCTACACCTTC. It codes for CASQKTGLDGYTF. Full variable domain (missing parts from reference TRBV5-1 and TRBJ1-2): KAGVTQTPRYLIKTRGQQVTLSCSPISGHRSVSWYQQTPGQGLQFLFEYFSETQRNKGNFPGRFSGRQFSNSRSEMNVSTLELGDSALYLCASQKTGLDGYTFGSGTRLTVV.

The rearrangement uses TRBV7-2 and TRBJ2-2; 7 bases line up with TRBD1. The V segment lost 3 bases and the J segment 4 bases; nucleotides outside the gene matches: 8. This CDR3 spans 16 amino acids. The germline gives CDR1 SGHTA, CDR2 FQGNSA. Written as DNA, the CDR3 is TGTGCCAGCAGCTTCGTTCCTACAGGGGCCACCGGGGAGCTGTTTTTT. Protein product: CASSFVPTGATGELFF.

V usage is TRBV7-9 and J usage is TRBJ1-4; TRBD1 is a possible D gene (6 bases). Germline values: CDR1 SEHNR, CDR2 FQNEAQ (reference sequence). The germline V and J ends were trimmed by 3 bases and 10 bases, with 15 bases remaining between them. The CDR3 is made up of 14 amino acids. The CDR3 here is CASSFSQGWVKLFF. The CDR3 DNA reads TGTGCCAGCAGCTTTTCCCAGGGGTGGGTAAAACTGTTTTTT.

V and J are TRBV6-2 or TRBV6-3 and TRBJ2-1, with D perhaps matching TRBD2 (5 bases). V dropped 4 bases and J dropped 10 bases, with 17 bases sitting between them. From germline, CDR1 is MNHEY and CDR2 SVGEGT. The CDR3 extends over 14 amino acids. DNA of the CDR3: TGTGCCAGCAGTTTCATAGCGAAAAGACGAGAGCAGTTCTTC. It specifies CASSFIAKRREQFF.

This chain uses TRBV9 with TRBJ2-3, with 9 bases that match TRBD2. The CDR3 consists of 16 residues. The V segment lost 2 bases and the J segment 0 bases; nucleotides outside the gene matches: 4. The germline V gene encodes CDR1 SGDLS and CDR2 YYNGEE. In DNA, the CDR3 is TGTGCCAGCAGCGTTGCGGGGGGGCCGAGCACAGATACGCAGTATTTT. Protein sequence: CASSVAGGPSTDTQYF.

The chain employs TRBV14 and TRBJ1-2, with unresolved D. CDR1 is SGHDN and CDR2 is FVKESK in the germline V gene. The V and J ends lost 4 bases and 0 bases respectively, with 12 bases between them. The CDR3 sequence is 15 residues long. CDR3 loop: CASSLRGRANYGYTF. CDR3 nucleotides: TGTGCCAGCAGCCTCCGCGGACGAGCTAACTATGGCTACACCTTC.

Written as DNA, the CDR3 is TGTGCCAGCAGTTTTTCGGGGAAGCAGCCCCAGCATTTT. Amino acid sequence: CASSFSGKQPQHF. The chain couples TRBV12-3 or TRBV12-4 to TRBJ1-5; D remains ambiguous. The germline V and J ends were trimmed by 3 bases and 7 bases, with 10 bases remaining between them. There are 13 residues in the CDR3.

CDR3 in DNA: TGCGCCAGCAGCTACGGTGGAACTGGTGAAGCTTTCTTT. This encodes CASSYGGTGEAFF. The rearrangement uses TRBV5-1 and TRBJ1-1; D unclear. Per germline, CDR1 SGHRS and CDR2 YFSETQ. With 3 bases removed from V and 7 bases from J, the gap between germline ends came to 13 bases. CDR3 length: 13 residues.

The chain combines TRBV13 with TRBJ2-1; the D gene is possibly TRBD1 (6 bases). V lost 4 bases, J lost 6 bases, and 16 bases lay in between. The CDR3 loop spans 15 amino acids. Germline V gene sequence: CDR1 PRHDT, CDR2 FYEKMQ (reference sequence). The CDR3 region is CASSYWTDRRNEQFF. CDR3 coding DNA: TGTGCCAGCAGCTATTGGACAGATCGGCGCAATGAGCAGTTCTTC.

The CDR3 bases are TGTGCCAGCAGCCCTCAGGGCGACCAAGAGACCCAGTACTTC. Translated: CASSPQGDQETQYF. V usage is TRBV5-5 and J usage is TRBJ2-5, with D perhaps matching TRBD1 (5 bases). In germline, CDR1 is SGHKS, CDR2 YYEKEE (reference sequence). Trimming removed 4 bases at V and 0 bases at J, with 10 bases between. This CDR3 region has 14 residues.

The J gene is TRBJ2-7, the V gene TRBV27, with D uncertain. V was pared by 4 bases and J by 2 bases, with 15 bases between. This CDR3 is built from 15 residues. Per the germline V gene, CDR1 is MNHEY and CDR2 is SMNVEV (reference sequence). CDR3 nucleotide sequence: TGTGCCAGCAGTTACCTAGTAACCAGTACCTACGAGCAGTACTTC. Residues: CASSYLVTSTYEQYF.

This chain links TRBV9 with TRBJ2-5; D may correspond to TRBD1 or TRBD2 (5 bases each). V dropped 2 bases and J dropped 5 bases, with 13 bases sitting between them. The germline V gene encodes CDR1 SGDLS and CDR2 YYNGEE. The CDR3 sequence is 14 residues long. CDR3 residues: CASSVRDGVETQYF. DNA of the CDR3: TGTGCCAGCAGCGTCCGGGACGGGGTGGAGACCCAGTACTTC.

The chain recombines TRBV19 with TRBJ1-1, with D tentatively TRBD1 (5 bases). Germline assignment: CDR1 LNHDA and CDR2 SQIVND (reference sequence). This CDR3 has 14 residues. Trimming removed 5 bases from V and 1 base from J, with 11 bases in between. This chain's CDR3 is CASSPQGRNTEAFF. CDR3 nucleotides: TGTGCCAGTAGTCCCCAGGGTAGGAACACTGAAGCTTTCTTT.

This clone was found once. The chain has TRBV9 and TRBJ1-1; D is undetermined. Looked up from germline, CDR1 is SGDLS and CDR2 is YYNGEE. The CDR3 consists of 13 residues. V was trimmed by 0 bases and J by 9 bases, leaving 12 bases between them. Here the CDR3 reads CASSVDRSGKAFF. The CDR3 region has the DNA TGTGCCAGCAGCGTAGATAGATCAGGAAAAGCTTTCTTT.

The chain is built from TRBV4-1 and TRBJ2-7; 12 positions agree with TRBD1. V lost 1 base and J lost 2; bases outside the gene matches: 6. This CDR3 contains 17 residues. Germline loops: CDR1 MGHRA, CDR2 YSYEKL. The CDR3 bases are TGCGCCAGCAGCCAAGTCCCGGGACAGGGGGCAGCCTACGAGCAGTACTTC. As protein: CASSQVPGQGAAYEQYF.

This rearrangement joins TRBV29-1 to TRBJ2-2, with 9 bases fitting TRBD1. In germline, CDR1 is SQVTM, CDR2 ANQGSEA. The CDR3 extends over 13 amino acids. The ends lost 8 bases at V and 2 bases at J; junction bases unmatched: 3. CDR3 DNA sequence: TGCAGCATGGGACAGGGAAACACCGGGGAGCTGTTTTTT. Its protein is CSMGQGNTGELFF.

The genes are TRBV6-2 or TRBV6-3 and TRBJ2-1; 7 bases are a match to TRBD2. This CDR3 contains 16 residues. Germline trimming cut 6 bases from V and 6 bases from J; bases unmatched to any gene: 14. Looked up from germline, CDR1 is MNHEY and CDR2 is SVGEGT. This CDR3 is CASSPGGWRGINEQFF. The DNA of the CDR3 is TGTGCCAGCAGCCCCGGCGGTTGGCGGGGGATCAATGAGCAGTTCTTC.

Only a few counts were recorded for this clone. V is TRBV9 and J is TRBJ2-5; 11 bases map to TRBD2. The CDR3 is made up of 16 amino acids. V shed 0 bases and J 1 base; nucleotides not matched to a gene: 2. Germline CDR1 is SGDLS and CDR2 is YYNGEE. The DNA of the CDR3 is TGTGCCAGCAGCGTAGCGACTAGCGGGACCCAAGAGACCCAGTACTTC. Its protein product is CASSVATSGTQETQYF.

The chain carries TRBV7-9 and TRBJ1-3; D gene uncertain. CDR3 length: 13 residues. V was pared by 11 bases and J by 0 bases, with 11 bases between. The germline V gene encodes CDR1 SEHNR and CDR2 FQNEAQ (reference sequence). Here the CDR3 reads CALETGSGNTIYF. DNA of the CDR3: TGTGCCCTGGAGACGGGCTCTGGAAACACCATATATTTT.

The V gene is TRBV30, the J gene TRBJ2-3; TRBD2 matches at 9 bases. The J segment lost 5 bases and the V segment lost 3 bases, leaving 9 bases of the junction unmatched. CDR1 and CDR2 (germline): GTSNPN, SVGIG (reference sequence). The CDR3 has 15 amino acids. The CDR3 is CAWRKAGGPIDTQYF. CDR3 nucleotides: TGTGCCTGGAGAAAGGCGGGGGGGCCAATAGATACGCAGTATTTT.